This T cell receptor beta chain is drawn from a study of tumor-infiltrating lymphocytes in primary liver carcinoma. In the study overall: Treatment of the patients' primary liver carcinoma consisted of surgical resection. Recorded tumor stage was T1-T3 N0M0, with diameters of about 4.2 to 10 cm. Study-level results: Tumor top-250-clone fraction significantly exceeded that of blood (p = 0.039). It was tumor-adjacent and tumor-blood pairs that overlapped less than tumor region pairs did.

The authors made TCR beta cDNA from around 500 ng total RNA with a constant-region primer. Libraries of TCR beta came from three nested multiplex PCR rounds with slightly modified ARM-PCR. For about 11 cycles apiece, the opening two PCR rounds ran with TRBV1-TRBV30 forward primers and a C-beta reverse primer. One entry per CDR3 protein results from TCRdb running MiXCR on the multiplex PCR reads. The sample includes approximately 300,000 distinct CDR3 sequences, 50% to 70% of them seen just once. This CDR3 comprises 14 residues. CDR1 is SGHRS and CDR2 is YFSETQ in the germline V gene. The V gene lost 0 bases and the J gene lost 4 bases, with 8 bases spanning the gap. This clonotype came up many times. No antigen is known for it. Germline DNA was also extracted, and blood RNA was taken from unsorted whole blood.

Sequencing input: peripheral blood. The sequence came from a middle-aged man with primary liver carcinoma and hepatitis B virus infection. This rearrangement joins TRBV5-1 to TRBJ1-3; D is unclear. CDR3 sequence: CASSLATGGNTIYF. The CDR3 nucleotides read TGCGCCAGCAGCTTGGCAACGGGAGGAAACACCATATATTTT.